These T cell receptor beta chains were read from a single sample in a study of blood T cell repertoires in COVID-19. TCRdb's table, derived via immunoSEQ multiplex PCR, lists solely in-frame clones and lacks some. The table includes nearly 200,000 clones, just under 85% detected once. Sequencing was carried out using peripheral blood. The receptors stem from a man between 60 and 75 years old with COVID-19, enrolled during active disease. Both conserved end residues are part of each CDR3. Fields, in order: V gene, CDR3 length, J gene, D gene, clone size, CDR3 DNA, CDR3 protein. A D gene is named only where the DNA matches it firmly. Clone size appears in some rows only: once, few, many, or a class for an expanded clone.

>TRBV2|13|TRBJ1-1|.|.
TGTGCCAGCAGGACAGGACAGAACACTGAAGCTTTCTTT
CASRTGQNTEAFF
>TRBV6-6|14|TRBJ2-7|.|.
TGTGCCAGCAGTTACTCCGGCGGCTCCTACGAGCAGTACTTC
CASSYSGGSYEQYF
>TRBV6-4|14|TRBJ1-1|TRBD1|.
TGTGCCAGCAGTCCACAGGGGGTACCCACTGAAGCTTTCTTT
CASSPQGVPTEAFF
>TRBV5-1|14|TRBJ2-7|TRBD2|.
TGCGCCAGCAGCCTAGCGGGAGGGGTTTACGAGCAGTACTTC
CASSLAGGVYEQYF
>TRBV3-1/TRBV3-2|11|TRBJ2-1|.|few
TGTGCCAGCAGCCAGTTACACGAGCAGTTCTTC
CASSQLHEQFF
>TRBV29-1|15|TRBJ1-1|.|.
TGCAGCGTTCTTGAGGCGAATTTGGGGAACACTGAAGCTTTCTTT
CSVLEANLGNTEAFF
>TRBV19|14|TRBJ2-2|.|.
TGTGCCAGTAGTATAGTAACGGACACCGGGGAGCTGTTTTTT
CASSIVTDTGELFF
>TRBV30|18|TRBJ2-5|TRBD2|.
TGTGCCTGGAAGCGAAGAAAAGGACTAGCGGGAGTGGTAGAGACCCAGTACTTC
CAWKRRKGLAGVVETQYF
>TRBV6-4|15|TRBJ2-3|TRBD2|.
TGTGCCAGCAGTGAGACCGCGGGAGGGACAGATACGCAGTATTTT
CASSETAGGTDTQYF
>TRBV14|18|TRBJ2-7|TRBD2|.
TGTGCCAGCAGCCCTTATTACTCCCAAACTAGCGGGAGGTTCGAGCAGTACTTC
CASSPYYSQTSGRFEQYF
>TRBV18|13|TRBJ1-1|TRBD1|.
TGTGCCAGCTCACCGACAGGGGACACTGAAGCTTTCTTT
CASSPTGDTEAFF
>TRBV3-1/TRBV3-2|13|TRBJ1-1|.|few
TGTGCCAGCAGCCAAGATAAGGCAGGCGCCTTTATCTTT
CASSQDKAGAFIF
>TRBV28|12|TRBJ2-7|TRBD1|.
TGTGCCAGCAGGCAGGGGGCCTACGAGCAGTACTTC
CASRQGAYEQYF
>TRBV19|12|TRBJ2-5|.|.
TGTGCCAGTAGTATAGCAGGGGAGACCCAGTACTTC
CASSIAGETQYF
>TRBV6-5|15|TRBJ1-3|TRBD1|.
TGTGCCAGCTGGTACGGGACAGGGTTTGGAAACACCATATATTTT
CASWYGTGFGNTIYF
>TRBV5-6|11|TRBJ1-1|.|few
TGTGCCAGCAGCTTGTTCGCTGAAGCTTTCTTT
CASSLFAEAFF
>TRBV18|16|TRBJ2-2|.|.
TGTGCCAGCTCACCACCGGAGGGAGCCCCCACCGGGGAGCTGTTTTTT
CASSPPEGAPTGELFF
>TRBV6-5|11|TRBJ1-1|.|few
TGTGCCAGCAGTCGCGGATTTGAAGCTTTCTTT
CASSRGFEAFF
>TRBV20-1|14|TRBJ1-5|.|.
TGCAGTGCTAGTCCGTCAGGGGGCAATCAGCCCCAGCATTTT
CSASPSGGNQPQHF
>TRBV27|16|TRBJ2-3|TRBD2|.
TGTGCCAGCAGTTCCTGGACTAGCGGCACCACAGATACGCAGTATTTT
CASSSWTSGTTDTQYF
>TRBV10-3|18|TRBJ1-2|.|few
TGTGCCATCAGTGAGTCGGTGGGGGGAAGGTGGTCGAACTATGGCTACACCTTC
CAISESVGGRWSNYGYTF
>TRBV18|13|TRBJ1-2|.|.
TGTGCCAGCTCACCAATGGACAGCCATGGCTACACCTTC
CASSPMDSHGYTF
>TRBV19|15|TRBJ2-5|TRBD1|.
TGTGCCAGTAGTCCGGGACAGGGGGCGCGGGAGACCCAGTACTTC
CASSPGQGARETQYF
>TRBV10-3|14|TRBJ2-2|.|.
TGTGCCATCAGTGAGACAGGGCCCACCGGGGAGCTGTTTTTT
CAISETGPTGELFF
>TRBV3-1/TRBV3-2|13|TRBJ1-1|.|many
TGTGCCAGCAGCTTTACTTCCGGGGTAGGAGCTTTCTTT
CASSFTSGVGAFF
>TRBV5-6|16|TRBJ1-1|.|few
TGTGCCAGCAGCTGGGGCCTTTCGCGAATGAACACTGAAGCTTTCTTT
CASSWGLSRMNTEAFF
>TRBV18|14|TRBJ1-4|.|.
TGTGCCAGCTCACCACCGGGGCTTAGTGAAAAACTGTTTTTT
CASSPPGLSEKLFF
>TRBV7-9|15|TRBJ1-2|TRBD1|.
TGTGCCAGCAGCTTCTCCGGGACAGGGGGGCCTGGCTACACCTTC
CASSFSGTGGPGYTF
>TRBV6-5|15|TRBJ1-3|.|.
TGTGCCAGCCTTTCCCTCGGGAGTCTCGGAAACACCATATATTTT
CASLSLGSLGNTIYF
>TRBV5-4|15|TRBJ2-7|TRBD2|.
TGTGCCAGCAGCTTGAAAAGCGGGAGGTATCACGAGCAGTACTTC
CASSLKSGRYHEQYF
>TRBV19|14|TRBJ2-7|.|.
TGTGCCAGTAGTATATCCCACAGGTCCTACGAGCAGTACTTC
CASSISHRSYEQYF
>TRBV2|12|TRBJ2-7|.|.
TGTGCCAGCAGGGACATGTCATACGAGCAGTACTTC
CASRDMSYEQYF
>TRBV11-2|14|TRBJ2-3|.|.
TGTGCCAGCAGCTTAGGTAGTCAGGCAGATACGCAGTATTTT
CASSLGSQADTQYF
>TRBV7-8|16|TRBJ2-1|TRBD2|.
TGTGCCAGCAGCTCCCCGGGAGGCCTCTTGGGCAATGAGCAGTTCTTC
CASSSPGGLLGNEQFF